The subject of this entry is one T cell receptor beta chain. What it binds is not known. This record belongs to a study of human T cells and chemical hapten exposure. Regarding the study as a whole: Compared to controls, expanded TCRs made significantly more large clusters of similar CDR3s. As the donors had alopecia, their immune response may differ from healthy people's.

The time point: patch test 3, about 24 weeks after DPC sensitization. Regarding treatment: therapeutic diphenylcyclopropenone sensitization with weekly scalp DPC. Blood collection happened ahead of applying each patch test. The study's library attached unique molecular identifiers to single cDNA molecules. A single record per CDR3 protein comes from TCRdb applying MiXCR to the RACE reads. The sample yields about 170,000 distinct CDR3 sequences, 28% seen once. Sequencing was performed on whole blood, taken in connection with sensitization to the hapten diphenylcyclopropenone (DPC). The TCR comes from a woman aged 18-29 years with alopecia areata. Some clones in this sample may be carry-over from other donors' samples.

CDR3 region: CASSELGRNQPQHF. CDR3 nucleotide sequence: TGTGCCAGCAGTGAATTGGGGAGGAATCAGCCCCAGCATTTT. This rearrangement joins TRBV25-1 to TRBJ1-5; D not certain. This CDR3 is 14 amino acids long. V lost 1 base to trimming and J lost 4 bases, with 8 bases between them. Germline assignment: CDR1 MGHDK and CDR2 SYGVNS.